Shown below are 8 T cell receptor beta chains from a single sample sequenced in a study of blood T cell repertoires in COVID-19 (dated by TCRdb to about 2020). The receptor library was made with the immunoSEQ multiplex PCR assay. TCRdb took over this immuneACCESS table, retaining in-frame rearrangements with V and J assigned. Such tables are incomplete; in checked studies, under half of the missing clones stem from an unresolved V gene, and the remainder is unexplained. The sample table contains 300,000 or so clones; only one count was recorded for about 87% of them. Clones ranked in the top ten supply more than 1.3% of the sample. The specimen sequenced was peripheral blood. The receptor set was obtained from a woman in her 40s who had recovered from COVID-19.

This clone was picked up a small number of times. The chain joins TRBV4-3 to TRBJ2-1; 12 nucleotides match TRBD2. The CDR3 contains 18 residues. Losses at the gene ends were 0 bases for V and 8 bases for J; bases not matched to a gene: 11. Germline CDR1 reads LGHNA; CDR2 reads YSLEER. CDR3 protein: CASSQEVSTSGGGHEQFF. In DNA, the CDR3 is TGCGCCAGCAGCCAAGAGGTTTCGACTAGCGGGGGAGGGCATGAGCAGTTCTTC.

The CDR3 is CSAPGGPMNTEAFF. CDR3 bases: TGCAGCGCCCCCGGGGGGCCCATGAACACTGAAGCTTTCTTT. The chain is built from TRBV29-1 and TRBJ1-1; D might be TRBD1 (6 bases). Germline-derived CDR1 and CDR2 are SQVTM and ANQGSEA. The ends were cut back, 7 bases at V and 0 bases at J, with 15 bases in the middle. This CDR3 spans 14 amino acids.

The V and J genes are TRBV2 and TRBJ2-7; TRBD1 agrees at 9 bases. V gave up 3 bases and J gave up 9 bases; unmatched junction bases: 9. Germline CDR1 is SNHLY and CDR2 is FYNNEI. This CDR3 spans 14 amino acids. The CDR3 protein is CASSDVTGGIGQYF. CDR3 DNA: TGTGCCAGCAGTGATGTGACAGGGGGAATTGGGCAGTACTTC.

The CDR3 DNA reads as TGCGCCAGCAGCCGCCGGGACTCCTACGAGCAGTACTTC. Translated, it gives CASSRRDSYEQYF. The V call is TRBV5-1, the J call TRBJ2-7; D is possibly TRBD2 (5 bases). CDR1 and CDR2 (germline): SGHRS, YFSETQ. This CDR3 is built from 13 residues. Trimming removed 4 bases at V and 0 bases at J, with 8 bases between. The full variable domain, completed using reference TRBV5-1 and TRBJ2-7, is KAGVTQTPRYLIKTRGQQVTLSCSPISGHRSVSWYQQTPGQGLQFLFEYFSETQRNKGNFPGRFSGRQFSNSRSEMNVSTLELGDSALYLCASSRRDSYEQYFGPGTRLTVT.

The V gene is TRBV4-1, the J gene TRBJ2-7; perhaps TRBD2 as D (6 bases). V lost 2 bases, J lost 4 bases, and 9 bases lay in between. This CDR3 is built from 13 residues. Germline V gives CDR1 MGHRA, CDR2 YSYEKL. The CDR3 loop reads CASSQRTNYEQYF. The CDR3 DNA follows: TGCGCCAGCAGCCAACGGACTAATTACGAGCAGTACTTC.

The chain recombines TRBV27 with TRBJ2-7; 8 bases are a match to TRBD2. Unmatched junction bases numbered 7, after V lost 3 bases and J lost 3 bases. The length of the CDR3 is 15 residues. Per germline, CDR1 MNHEY and CDR2 SMNVEV (reference sequence). CDR3: CASSLLAGRNYEQYF. DNA of the CDR3: TGTGCCAGCAGTTTGTTAGCGGGGAGAAACTACGAGCAGTACTTC.

The gene calls are TRBV7-9 and TRBJ2-3; D uncertain. V was shortened by 5 bases and J by 2 bases, with 17 bases between the two germline ends. The CDR3 covers 16 residues. Germline V gene lookup returns CDR1 SEHNR and CDR2 FQNEAQ (reference sequence). CDR3 in amino acids: CASSPFDAAPTDTQYF. CDR3 DNA: TGTGCCAGCAGCCCCTTCGACGCGGCCCCCACAGATACGCAGTATTTT.

The chain joins TRBV5-1 to TRBJ2-1; 7 bases agree with TRBD2. The CDR3 consists of 16 residues. Germline V gene lookup returns CDR1 SGHRS and CDR2 YFSETQ. The ends lost 4 bases at V and 2 bases at J; junction bases unmatched: 9. The CDR3 is CASSRLGAGAYNEQFF. CDR3 nucleotide sequence: TGCGCCAGCAGCCGCCTAGGGGCGGGGGCCTACAATGAGCAGTTCTTC.